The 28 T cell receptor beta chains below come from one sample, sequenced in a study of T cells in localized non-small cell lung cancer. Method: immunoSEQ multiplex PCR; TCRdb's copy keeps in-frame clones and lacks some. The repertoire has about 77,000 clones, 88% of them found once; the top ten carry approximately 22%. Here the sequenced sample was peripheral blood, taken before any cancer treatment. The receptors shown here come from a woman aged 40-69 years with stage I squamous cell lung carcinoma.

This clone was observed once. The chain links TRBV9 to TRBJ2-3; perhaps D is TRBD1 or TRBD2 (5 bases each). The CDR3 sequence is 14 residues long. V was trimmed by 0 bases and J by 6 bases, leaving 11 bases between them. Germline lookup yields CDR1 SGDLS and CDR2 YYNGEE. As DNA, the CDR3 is TGTGCCAGCAGCGTAGGGGGGATGGCGGATACGCAGTATTTT. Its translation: CASSVGGMADTQYF.

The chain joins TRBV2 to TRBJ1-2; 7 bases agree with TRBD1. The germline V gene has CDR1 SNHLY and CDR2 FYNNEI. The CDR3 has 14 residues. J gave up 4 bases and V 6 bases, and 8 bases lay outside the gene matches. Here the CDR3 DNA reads TGTGCCAGCAGGGGGGGACAGACCAGCTATGGCTACACCTTC. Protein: CASRGGQTSYGYTF.

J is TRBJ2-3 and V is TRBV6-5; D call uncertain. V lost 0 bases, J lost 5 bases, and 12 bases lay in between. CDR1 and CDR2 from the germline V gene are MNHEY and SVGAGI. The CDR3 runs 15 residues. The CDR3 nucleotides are TGTGCCAGCAGTTACTCGGACGGCCGGAGAGATACGCAGTATTTT. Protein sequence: CASSYSDGRRDTQYF.

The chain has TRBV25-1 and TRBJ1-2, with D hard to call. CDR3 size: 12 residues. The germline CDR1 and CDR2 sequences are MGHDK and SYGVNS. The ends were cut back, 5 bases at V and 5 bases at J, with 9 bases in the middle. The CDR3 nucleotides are TGTGCCAGCAGTAAGACGGAGTATGGCTACACCTTC. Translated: CASSKTEYGYTF.

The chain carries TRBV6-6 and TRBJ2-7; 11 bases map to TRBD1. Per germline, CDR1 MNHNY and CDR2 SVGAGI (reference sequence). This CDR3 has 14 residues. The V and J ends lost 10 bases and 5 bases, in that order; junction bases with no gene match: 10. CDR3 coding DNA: TGTGCCACCACACCGGGACAGGGGGTGAACGAGCAGTACTTC. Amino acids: CATTPGQGVNEQYF.

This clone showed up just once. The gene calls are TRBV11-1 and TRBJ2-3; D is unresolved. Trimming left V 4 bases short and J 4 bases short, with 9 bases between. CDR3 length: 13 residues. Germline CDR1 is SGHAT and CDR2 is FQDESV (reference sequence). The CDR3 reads CASSYPPADTQYF. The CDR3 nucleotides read TGTGCCAGCAGCTACCCTCCCGCAGATACGCAGTATTTT.

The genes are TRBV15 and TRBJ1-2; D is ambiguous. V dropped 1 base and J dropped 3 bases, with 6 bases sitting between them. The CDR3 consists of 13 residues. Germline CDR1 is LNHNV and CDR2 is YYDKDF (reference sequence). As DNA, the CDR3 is TGTGCCACCAGCAGAGGGACGGACTATGGCTACACCTTC. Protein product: CATSRGTDYGYTF.

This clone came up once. The CDR3 spells CASSFTLREVSPLHF. The CDR3 DNA reads TGTGCCAGCAGCTTTACCCTCAGGGAGGTTTCACCCCTCCACTTT. V and J are TRBV7-9 and TRBJ1-6; TRBD1 is a possible D gene (5 bases). The V gene's germline CDR1 is SEHNR and CDR2 FQNEAQ (reference sequence). Trimming removed 3 bases at V and 9 bases at J, with 15 bases between. This CDR3 region has 15 residues. The whole variable domain, filled in from reference TRBV7-9 and TRBJ1-6, reads DTGVSQNPRHKITKRGQNVTFRCDPISEHNRLYWYRQTLGQGPEFLTYFQNEAQLEKSRLLSDRFSAERPKGSFSTLEIQRTEQGDSAMYLCASSFTLREVSPLHFGNGTRLTVT.

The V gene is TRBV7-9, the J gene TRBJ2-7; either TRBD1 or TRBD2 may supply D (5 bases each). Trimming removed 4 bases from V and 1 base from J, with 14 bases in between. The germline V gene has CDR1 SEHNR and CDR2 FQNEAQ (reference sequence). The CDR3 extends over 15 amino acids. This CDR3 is CASSYSGTGSYEQYF. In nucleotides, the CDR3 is TGTGCCAGCAGCTACTCCGGGACGGGTTCCTACGAGCAGTACTTC.

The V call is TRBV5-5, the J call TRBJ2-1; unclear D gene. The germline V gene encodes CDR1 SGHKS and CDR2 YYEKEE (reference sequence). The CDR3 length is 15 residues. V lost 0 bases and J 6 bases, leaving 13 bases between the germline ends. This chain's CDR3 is CASSLEPAVFNEQFF. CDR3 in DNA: TGTGCCAGCAGCTTGGAGCCGGCCGTATTCAATGAGCAGTTCTTC. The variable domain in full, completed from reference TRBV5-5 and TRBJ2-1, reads DAGVTQSPTHLIKTRGQQVTLRCSPISGHKSVSWYQQVLGQGPQFIFQYYEKEERGRGNFPDRFSARQFPNYSSELNVNALLLGDSALYLCASSLEPAVFNEQFFGPGTRLTVL.

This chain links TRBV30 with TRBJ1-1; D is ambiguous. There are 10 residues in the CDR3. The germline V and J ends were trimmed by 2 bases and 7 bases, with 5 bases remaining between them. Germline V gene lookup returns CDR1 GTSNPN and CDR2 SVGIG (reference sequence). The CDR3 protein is CAWSKGEAFF. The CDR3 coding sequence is TGTGCCTGGAGTAAAGGTGAAGCTTTCTTT.

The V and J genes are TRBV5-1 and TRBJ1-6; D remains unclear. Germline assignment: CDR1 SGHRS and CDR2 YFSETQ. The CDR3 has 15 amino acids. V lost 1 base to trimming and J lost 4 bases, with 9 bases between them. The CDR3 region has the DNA TGCGCCAGCAGCTTGACACAGTTGTATAATTCACCCCTCCACTTT. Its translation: CASSLTQLYNSPLHF. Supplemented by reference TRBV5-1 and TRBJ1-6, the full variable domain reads KAGVTQTPRYLIKTRGQQVTLSCSPISGHRSVSWYQQTPGQGLQFLFEYFSETQRNKGNFPGRFSGRQFSNSRSEMNVSTLELGDSALYLCASSLTQLYNSPLHFGNGTRLTVT.

The CDR3 DNA is TGTGCCAGCAGCTTCGCCCAGGGGGCGTCCGGGGAGCTGTTTTTT. It encodes CASSFAQGASGELFF. This chain joins TRBV11-2 and TRBJ2-2; 8 nucleotides align to TRBD1. CDR3 length equals 15 residues. The germline gives CDR1 SGHAT, CDR2 FQNNGV. V shed 3 bases, J shed 6 bases, and the junction held 6 bases outside the gene matches.

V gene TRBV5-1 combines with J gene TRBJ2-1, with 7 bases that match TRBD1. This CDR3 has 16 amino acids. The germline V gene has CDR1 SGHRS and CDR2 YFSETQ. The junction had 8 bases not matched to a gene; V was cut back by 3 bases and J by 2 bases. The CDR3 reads CASSSFGQGAYNEQFF. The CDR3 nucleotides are TGCGCCAGCAGCTCTTTCGGTCAGGGGGCCTACAATGAGCAGTTCTTC. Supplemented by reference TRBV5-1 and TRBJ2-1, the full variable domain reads KAGVTQTPRYLIKTRGQQVTLSCSPISGHRSVSWYQQTPGQGLQFLFEYFSETQRNKGNFPGRFSGRQFSNSRSEMNVSTLELGDSALYLCASSSFGQGAYNEQFFGPGTRLTVL.

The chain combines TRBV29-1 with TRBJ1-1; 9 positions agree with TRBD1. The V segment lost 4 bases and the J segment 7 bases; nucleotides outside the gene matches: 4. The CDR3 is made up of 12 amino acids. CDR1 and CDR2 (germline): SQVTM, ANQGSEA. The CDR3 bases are TGCAGCGTTGGGCCGGGACAGGGTGAAGCTTTCTTT. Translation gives CSVGPGQGEAFF.

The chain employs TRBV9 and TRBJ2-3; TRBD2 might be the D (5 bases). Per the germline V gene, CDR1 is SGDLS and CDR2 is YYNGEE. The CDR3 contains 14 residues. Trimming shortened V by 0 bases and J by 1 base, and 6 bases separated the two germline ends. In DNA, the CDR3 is TGTGCCAGCAGCGTAGACGGGGGCACAGATACGCAGTATTTT. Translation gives CASSVDGGTDTQYF.

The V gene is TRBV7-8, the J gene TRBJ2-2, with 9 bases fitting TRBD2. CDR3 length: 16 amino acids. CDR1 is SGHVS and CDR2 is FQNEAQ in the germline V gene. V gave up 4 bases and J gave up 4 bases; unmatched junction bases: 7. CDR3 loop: CASSYATSGPTGELFF. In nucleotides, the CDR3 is TGTGCCAGCAGCTACGCGACTAGCGGACCCACCGGGGAGCTGTTTTTT.

The CDR3 coding sequence is TGTGCCAGCAGTGAAGAGTTGCTGGGACAGGGGGATGGCTACACCTTC. It codes for CASSEELLGQGDGYTF. The rearrangement joins TRBV6-1 to TRBJ1-2, with 11 bases aligning to TRBD1. Germline V gene sequence: CDR1 MNHNS, CDR2 SASEGT. The J segment lost 6 bases and the V segment lost 1 base, leaving 7 bases of the junction unmatched. The CDR3 loop spans 16 amino acids.

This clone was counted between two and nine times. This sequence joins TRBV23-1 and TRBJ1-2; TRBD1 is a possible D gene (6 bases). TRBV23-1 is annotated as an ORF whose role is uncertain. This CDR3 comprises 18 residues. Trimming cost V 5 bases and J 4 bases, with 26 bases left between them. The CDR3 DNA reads TGCGCCAGCAGTTCCGGGTCCCTAGACAGGCCGATTTTCTATGGCTACACCTTC. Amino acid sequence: CASSSGSLDRPIFYGYTF.

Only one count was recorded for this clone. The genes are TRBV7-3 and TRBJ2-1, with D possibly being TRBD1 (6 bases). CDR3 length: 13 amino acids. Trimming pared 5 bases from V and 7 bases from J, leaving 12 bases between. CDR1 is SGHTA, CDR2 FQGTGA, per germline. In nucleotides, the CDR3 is TGTGCCAGCAGCCTGGGGGCGCGGAATGAGCAGTTCTTC. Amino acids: CASSLGARNEQFF.

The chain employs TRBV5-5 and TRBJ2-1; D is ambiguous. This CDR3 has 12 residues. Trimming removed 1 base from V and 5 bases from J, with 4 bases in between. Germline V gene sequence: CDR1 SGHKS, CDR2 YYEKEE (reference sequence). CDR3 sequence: CASSLTNNEQFF. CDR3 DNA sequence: TGTGCCAGCAGCTTGACAAACAATGAGCAGTTCTTC.

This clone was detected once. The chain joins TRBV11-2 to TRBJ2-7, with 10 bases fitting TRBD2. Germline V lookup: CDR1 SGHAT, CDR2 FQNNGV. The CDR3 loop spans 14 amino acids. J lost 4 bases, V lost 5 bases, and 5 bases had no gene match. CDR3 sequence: CASSAERGGYEQYF. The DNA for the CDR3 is TGTGCCAGCAGCGCGGAGCGGGGGGGATACGAGCAGTACTTC.

This chain's CDR3 is CASSIGKNTEAFF. The CDR3 DNA follows: TGTGCCAGTAGTATTGGCAAGAACACTGAAGCTTTCTTT. The chain uses TRBV19 and TRBJ1-1; D unclear. There are 13 residues in the CDR3. CDR1 is LNHDA and CDR2 is SQIVND in the germline V gene (reference sequence). V was trimmed by 3 bases and J by 1 base, leaving 6 bases between them.

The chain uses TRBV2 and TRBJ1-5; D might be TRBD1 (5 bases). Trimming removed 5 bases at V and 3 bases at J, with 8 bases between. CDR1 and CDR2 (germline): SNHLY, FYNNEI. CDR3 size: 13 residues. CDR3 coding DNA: TGTGCCAGCAGTTGGGGGATCAATCAGCCCCAGCATTTT. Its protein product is CASSWGINQPQHF.

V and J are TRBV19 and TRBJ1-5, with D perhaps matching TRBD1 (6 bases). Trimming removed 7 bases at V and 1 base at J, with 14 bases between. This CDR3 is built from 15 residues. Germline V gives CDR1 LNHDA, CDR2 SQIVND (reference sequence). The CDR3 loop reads CASTALGGSNQPQHF. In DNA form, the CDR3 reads TGTGCCAGTACCGCGCTCGGGGGCAGCAATCAGCCCCAGCATTTT.

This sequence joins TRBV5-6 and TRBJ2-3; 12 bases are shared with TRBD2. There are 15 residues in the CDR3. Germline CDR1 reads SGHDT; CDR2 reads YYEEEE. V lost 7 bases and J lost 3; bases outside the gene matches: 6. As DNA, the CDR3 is TGTGCCAGCGCCCTAGCGGGGGGGCGGACAGATACGCAGTATTTT. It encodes CASALAGGRTDTQYF.

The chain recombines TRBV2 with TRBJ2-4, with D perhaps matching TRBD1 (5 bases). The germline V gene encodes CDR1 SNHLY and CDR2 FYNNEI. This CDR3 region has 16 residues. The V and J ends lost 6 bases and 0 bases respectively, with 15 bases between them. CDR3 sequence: CASSEQESLAKNIQYF. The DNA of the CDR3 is TGTGCCAGCAGCGAACAGGAGTCTCTAGCCAAAAACATTCAGTACTTC.

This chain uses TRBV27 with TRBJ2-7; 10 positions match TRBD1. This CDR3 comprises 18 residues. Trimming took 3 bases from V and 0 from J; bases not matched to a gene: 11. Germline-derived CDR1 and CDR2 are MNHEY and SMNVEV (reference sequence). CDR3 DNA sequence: TGTGCCAGCAGTTTTGACAGGGGGCCCCGTCAGGGCTCCTACGAGCAGTACTTC. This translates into CASSFDRGPRQGSYEQYF.